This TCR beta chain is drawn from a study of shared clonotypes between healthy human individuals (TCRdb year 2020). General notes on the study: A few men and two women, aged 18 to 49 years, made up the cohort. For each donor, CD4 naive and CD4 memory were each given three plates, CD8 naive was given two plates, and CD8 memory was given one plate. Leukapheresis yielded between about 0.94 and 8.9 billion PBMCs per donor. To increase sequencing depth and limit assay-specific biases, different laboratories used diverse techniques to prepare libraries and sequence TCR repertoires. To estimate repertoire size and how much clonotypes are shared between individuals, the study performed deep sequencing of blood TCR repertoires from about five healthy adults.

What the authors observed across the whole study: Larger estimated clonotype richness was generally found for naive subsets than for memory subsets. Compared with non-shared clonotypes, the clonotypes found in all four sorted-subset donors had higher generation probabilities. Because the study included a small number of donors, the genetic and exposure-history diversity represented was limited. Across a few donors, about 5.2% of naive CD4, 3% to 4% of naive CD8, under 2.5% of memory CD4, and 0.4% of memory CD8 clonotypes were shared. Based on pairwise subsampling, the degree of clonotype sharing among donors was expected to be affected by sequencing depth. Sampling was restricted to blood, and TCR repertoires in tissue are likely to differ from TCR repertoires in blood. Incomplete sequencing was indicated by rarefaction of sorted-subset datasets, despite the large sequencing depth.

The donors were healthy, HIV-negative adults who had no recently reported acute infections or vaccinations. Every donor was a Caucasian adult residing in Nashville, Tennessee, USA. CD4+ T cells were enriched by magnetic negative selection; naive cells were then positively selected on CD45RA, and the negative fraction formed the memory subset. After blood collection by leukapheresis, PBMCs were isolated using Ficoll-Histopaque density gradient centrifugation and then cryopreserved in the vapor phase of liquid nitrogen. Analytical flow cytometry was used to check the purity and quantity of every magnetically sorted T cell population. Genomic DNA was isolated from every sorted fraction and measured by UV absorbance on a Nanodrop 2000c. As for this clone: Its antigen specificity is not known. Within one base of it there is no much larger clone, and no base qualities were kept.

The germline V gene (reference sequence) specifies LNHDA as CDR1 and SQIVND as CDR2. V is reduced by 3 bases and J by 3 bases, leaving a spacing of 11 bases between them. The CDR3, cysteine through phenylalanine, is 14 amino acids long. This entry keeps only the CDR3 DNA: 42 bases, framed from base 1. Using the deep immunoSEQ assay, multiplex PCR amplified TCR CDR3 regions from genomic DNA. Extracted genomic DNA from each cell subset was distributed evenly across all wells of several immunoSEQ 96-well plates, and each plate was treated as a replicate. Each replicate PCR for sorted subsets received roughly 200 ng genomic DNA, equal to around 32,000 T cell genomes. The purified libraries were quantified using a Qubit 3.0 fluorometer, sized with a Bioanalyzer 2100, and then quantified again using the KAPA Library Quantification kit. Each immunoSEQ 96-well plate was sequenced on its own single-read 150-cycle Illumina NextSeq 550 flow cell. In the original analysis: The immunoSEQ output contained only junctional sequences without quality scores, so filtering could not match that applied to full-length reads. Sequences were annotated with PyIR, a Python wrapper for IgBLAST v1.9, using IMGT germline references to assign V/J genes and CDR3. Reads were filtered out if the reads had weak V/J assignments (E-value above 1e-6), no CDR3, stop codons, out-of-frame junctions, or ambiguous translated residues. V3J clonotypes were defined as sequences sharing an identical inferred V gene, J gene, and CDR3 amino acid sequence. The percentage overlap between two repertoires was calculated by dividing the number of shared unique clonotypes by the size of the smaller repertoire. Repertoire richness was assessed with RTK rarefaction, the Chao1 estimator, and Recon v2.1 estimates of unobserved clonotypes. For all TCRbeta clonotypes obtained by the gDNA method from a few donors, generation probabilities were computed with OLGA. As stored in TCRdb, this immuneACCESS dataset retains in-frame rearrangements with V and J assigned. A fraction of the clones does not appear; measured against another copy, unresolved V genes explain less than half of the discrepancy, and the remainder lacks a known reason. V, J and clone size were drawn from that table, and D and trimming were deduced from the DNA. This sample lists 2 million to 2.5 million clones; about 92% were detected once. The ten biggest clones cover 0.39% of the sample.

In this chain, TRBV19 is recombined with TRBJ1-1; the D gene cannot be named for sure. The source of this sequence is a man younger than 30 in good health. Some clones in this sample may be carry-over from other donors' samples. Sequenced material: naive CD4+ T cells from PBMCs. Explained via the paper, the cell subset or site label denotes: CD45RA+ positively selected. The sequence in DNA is TGTGCCAGTAGTATTTTTCCTGCCGACACTGAAGCTTTCTTT. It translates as CASSIFPADTEAFF.